The rows below give T cell receptor beta chains drawn from one sample of a study of cytomegalovirus exposure and HLA in healthy donors. Sequencing used immunoSEQ multiplex PCR; TCRdb keeps in-frame clones, though not all of them. The sample gives some 150,000 clones, 80% to 90% of which show up once; roughly 0.75% is in the top ten. The source material was PBMCs. All receptors derive from a woman aged 18 to 35 in good health and CMV-seronegative. The CDR3 runs from the conserved cysteine through the conserved F or W. D genes are given only for firm matches. The size field is filled for only some rows; it gives once, few, many or a size class.

d_gene	j_gene	abundance	v_gene	CDR3nt	CDR3aa
TRBD1	TRBJ1-2	few	TRBV5-6	TGTGCCAGCAGCAGGACAGGTGGCTATGGCTACACCTTC	CASSRTGGYGYTF
.	TRBJ2-3	few	TRBV7-2	TGTGCCAGCAGCCTGAGGGTCGGGTCAACTAGCACAGATACGCAGTATTTT	CASSLRVGSTSTDTQYF
.	TRBJ2-1	.	TRBV19	TGTGCCAGTAGTATAGGGGTGTTTGGCTCGAGGAACTCCTACAATGAGCAGTTCTTC	CASSIGVFGSRNSYNEQFF
.	TRBJ1-3	.	TRBV28	TGTGCCAGCAGTCGACAGGTTTTACCTGGAAACACCATATATTTT	CASSRQVLPGNTIYF
TRBD2	TRBJ2-5	.	TRBV19	TGTGCCAGTAGTATGACTAGCGCAGAGACCCAGTACTTC	CASSMTSAETQYF
.	TRBJ2-7	.	TRBV7-2	TGTGCCAGCAGCCCACTAGGGTTCTACGAGCAGTACTTC	CASSPLGFYEQYF
.	TRBJ1-2	.	TRBV6-5	TGTGCCAGCAGGAGACAAACAGCTAACTATGGCTACACCTTC	CASRRQTANYGYTF
TRBD2	TRBJ2-2	.	TRBV5-4	TGTGCCAGCAGCTGGGCTGGCGGGAGGGGAACCGGGGAGCTGTTTTTT	CASSWAGGRGTGELFF
.	TRBJ2-1	.	TRBV5-6	TGTGCCAGCAGCTTGCGTAGGGGTAACAATGAGCAGTTCTTC	CASSLRRGNNEQFF
TRBD2	TRBJ2-5	.	TRBV19	TGTGCCAGTAGTCCCCCCCCGACTAGCGGGAGGGGAACCGAAGAGACCCAGTACTTC	CASSPPPTSGRGTEETQYF
.	TRBJ2-5	few	TRBV9	TGTGCCAGCAGCGTAGACGGGACCCAGTACTTC	CASSVDGTQYF
TRBD2	TRBJ2-5	.	TRBV5-1	TGCGCCAGCAGCAGCGGGATCGCCCAAGAGACCCAGTACTTC	CASSSGIAQETQYF
.	TRBJ2-7	.	TRBV28	TGTGCCAGCAGTGGAAGTGGCAGCGCCTACGAGCAGTACTTC	CASSGSGSAYEQYF
.	TRBJ1-1	once	TRBV28	TGTGCCAGCAGTGGGAAGGGGGGGCGATACACTGAAGCTTTCTTT	CASSGKGGRYTEAFF
TRBD1	TRBJ2-7	.	TRBV18	TGTGCCAGCTCACAGACAGGGAGCCCCTACGAGCAGTACTTC	CASSQTGSPYEQYF
TRBD2	TRBJ2-1	.	TRBV9	TGTGCCAGCAGCTCCGAACTAGCGGGAGTAGGAAATGAGCAGTTCTTC	CASSSELAGVGNEQFF
.	TRBJ2-7	.	TRBV2	TGTGCCAGCAGCGTTATCATGGTTATCGGCTACGAGCAGTACTTC	CASSVIMVIGYEQYF
.	TRBJ2-7	.	TRBV30	TGTGCCTGGAGTGTAGATAGCGGATCCTACGAGCAGTACTTC	CAWSVDSGSYEQYF
TRBD1	TRBJ2-7	.	TRBV18	TGTGCCAGCTCACCAACACAGGGGAGTAACGAGCAGTACTTC	CASSPTQGSNEQYF
.	TRBJ2-5	.	TRBV6-1	TGTGCCAGCAGTGAGGCTAGCCCTGAGACCCAGTACTTC	CASSEASPETQYF
.	TRBJ2-3	.	TRBV15	TGTGCCACCAGCAGAGATGTAGTGGCAGGGCGAGATACGCAGTATTTT	CATSRDVVAGRDTQYF
.	TRBJ2-3	.	TRBV28	TGTGCCACCCGATGGCAGATGAGCACAGATACGCAGTATTTT	CATRWQMSTDTQYF
TRBD2	TRBJ2-5	.	TRBV4-1	TGCGCCAGCAGCCAAACTAGCGGGAGGGGACAAGAGACCCAGTACTTC	CASSQTSGRGQETQYF
.	TRBJ1-5	.	TRBV25-1	TGTGCCAGCAGTGGTACCGGGACTTTCAATCAGCCCCAGCATTTT	CASSGTGTFNQPQHF
.	TRBJ1-5	.	TRBV6-6	TGTGCCAGCAGTTACTCAGAGGGCCAGCCCCAGCATTTT	CASSYSEGQPQHF
TRBD2	TRBJ2-3	.	TRBV7-2	TGTGCCAGCAGCTTAGCGGGACTAGCGGTTACAGATACGCAGTATTTT	CASSLAGLAVTDTQYF
TRBD2	TRBJ2-7	.	TRBV4-2	TGTGCCAGCAGCCAAGCTTGGACTAGCGGGAGTGCCGAGCAGTACTTC	CASSQAWTSGSAEQYF
TRBD2	TRBJ2-7	.	TRBV6-6	TGTGCCAGCAGTTACGGACTAGCGGGAGGCGCCTACGAGCAGTACTTC	CASSYGLAGGAYEQYF
TRBD2	TRBJ2-5	.	TRBV4-2	TGTGCCAGCAGCCAAACCCCACTAGCGGCCCAAGAGACCCAGTACTTC	CASSQTPLAAQETQYF
TRBD2	TRBJ2-5	.	TRBV10-3	TGTGCCATCAGTCCAGGGACTAGCGGCCTACAAGAGACCCAGTACTTC	CAISPGTSGLQETQYF
.	TRBJ1-1	.	TRBV5-1	TGCGCCAGCAGCTTGGCCATAGAGGGCAGAGGGGCTTTCTTT	CASSLAIEGRGAFF
.	TRBJ1-4	.	TRBV29-1	TGCAGCGTCAGTACAGGGAGGGGAGAAAAACTGTTTTTT	CSVSTGRGEKLFF
TRBD1	TRBJ2-2	.	TRBV7-2	TGTGCCAGCAGCAGGACAGGGCTAGGCACCGGGGAGCTGTTTTTT	CASSRTGLGTGELFF
TRBD1	TRBJ2-5	.	TRBV5-6	TGTGCCAGCAGCACGGGACAGCTGCTCGAGACCCAGTACTTC	CASSTGQLLETQYF
.	TRBJ1-1	.	TRBV21-1	TGTGCCAGCAGCAAAGAAGAAGGGGTGAACACTGAAGCTTTCTTT	CASSKEEGVNTEAFF
TRBD1	TRBJ2-4	.	TRBV12-5	TGTGCTAGTGGTGATGGACAGGGCAGTAAAAACATTCAGTACTTC	CASGDGQGSKNIQYF
TRBD2	TRBJ2-3	once	TRBV10-2	TGCGCCAGCAGTGCCCTACTAGCGGGAGATCCGAATACGCAGTATTTT	CASSALLAGDPNTQYF
.	TRBJ1-5	few	TRBV4-1	TGCGCCAGCAGCCAGGTATCAGGGGGCAATCAGCCCCAGCATTTT	CASSQVSGGNQPQHF
TRBD2	TRBJ2-7	.	TRBV7-2	TGTGCCAGCAGCTCCAGGACTAGCGGGAGCTCCTACGAGCAGTACTTC	CASSSRTSGSSYEQYF
TRBD2	TRBJ2-7	.	TRBV4-1	TGCGCCAGCAGCCGTGAGGGACTAGCGAAATACTACGAGCAGTACTTC	CASSREGLAKYYEQYF
TRBD1	TRBJ1-3	.	TRBV5-6	TGTGCCAGCAGCTCCGGGACAGGTTCTTTGACCATATATTTT	CASSSGTGSLTIYF